This paragraph covers one T cell receptor (beta chain) sequence. Its binding antigen is unknown. Within one base of it there is no much larger clone, and no base qualities were kept. TCRbeta CDR3 regions were amplified from genomic DNA by means of the immunoSEQ Assay, a bias-controlled multiplex PCR. As for the authors' bioinformatics: The number of nucleated cells in each sample was estimated by amplification of reference gene primers within the assay. To quantify the absolute abundance of each unique TCRbeta CDR3 rearrangement, sequence reads were collapsed and filtered. For each sample, productive Simpson clonality was calculated as the square root of Simpson's diversity index over productive rearrangements. TCRdb retrieved this table from immuneACCESS and kept in-frame rearrangements only. Not all clones are present; in checked studies, unresolved V genes account for under half, and no reason is known for the remainder. V, J and clone size derive from that table, while D and trimming were established from the DNA sequence. Here the sample has under 200,000 clones; roughly 80% occur a single time. The top ten hold about 4.9% of the sample.

Collaborating institutions collected whole blood in K2EDTA tubes following their own protocols. Collaborator samples were shipped for TCRbeta analysis as frozen whole blood, isolated PBMCs, or DNA extracted from either sample type. Measured from the cysteine to the phenylalanine, the CDR3 is 16 residues long. The retained sequence is limited to the CDR3, 48 bases, with the frame set at the first base. V gives up 1 base and J gives up 6 bases, and the segment between their germline ends measures 18 bases. From a lookup of the germline V gene, CDR1 and CDR2 are SGHVS and FQNEAQ. The data derive from a study of blood T cell repertoires in COVID-19 (dated by TCRdb to about 2020). Notes on the research overall: Collaborator samples came from the United States, Italy and Spain and covered acute and convalescent phases of COVID-19. The material from the prospective study consisted of cDNA or gDNA derived from T cells, B-cell-depleted T cells, or PBMCs. Subjects who had been exposed to COVID-19, were actively infected with it, or had recovered from it provided the deeply sampled blood TCRbeta repertoires that made up the dataset. The repertoires were released in a freely available public database meant as a resource for research on the immune response to SARS-CoV-2. The samples were drawn from the first 160 participants of the ongoing ImmuneRACE study and from 950 to 1,500 subjects provided by 6 global collaborators. The sample metadata nearly always contained a de-identified subject ID, COVID-19 status, age in years and sex. HLA class I and class II types, where available, came from metadata supplied by the sample provider rather than from assay-based typing.

Study-wide findings and limitations: Clinical and demographic metadata were provided uncurated, with the amount varying by source and participant.

The sequence was obtained from a woman aged 30 to 39 with acute or convalescent COVID-19. In this chain, TRBV7-8 is recombined with TRBJ1-2; a weak D assignment points to TRBD1 (6 bases agree). The sequenced material came from peripheral blood. CDR3 loop: CASSLEGGGGVNGYTF. The DNA sequence is given as TGTGCCAGCAGCTTAGAGGGGGGCGGGGGAGTAAATGGCTACACCTTC.